This T cell receptor beta chain came from a study of multiple sclerosis patients with progressive multifocal leukoencephalopathy. About the research overall: Controls were natalizumab-treated multiple sclerosis patients who did not develop PML, sampled longitudinally. Study outcomes and limitations: In most PML patients, TRB repertoires appeared less diverse by entropy. It is unclear whether the findings reflect JC virus infection or general immunocompromise.

As to time point: before natalizumab initiation. T0 blood was collected before the first natalizumab infusion. About this clone: Its target is unknown.

Generated by immunoSEQ multiplex PCR, the TCRdb table keeps only in-frame clones and is missing some. The table has some 30,000 clones, more than 70% seen once. This receptor was taken from a human donor with multiple sclerosis. Source material: PBMCs.

CDR3 amino acids: CASSSPTLYEQYF. CDR3 nucleotide sequence: TGTGCCAGCAGCTCACCGACCCTCTACGAGCAGTACTTC. This rearrangement joins TRBV5-5 to TRBJ2-7; D is ambiguous. CDR3 length: 13 amino acids. Looked up from germline, CDR1 is SGHKS and CDR2 is YYEKEE (reference sequence). V was cut by 3 bases and J by 3 bases, with 10 bases left in between.